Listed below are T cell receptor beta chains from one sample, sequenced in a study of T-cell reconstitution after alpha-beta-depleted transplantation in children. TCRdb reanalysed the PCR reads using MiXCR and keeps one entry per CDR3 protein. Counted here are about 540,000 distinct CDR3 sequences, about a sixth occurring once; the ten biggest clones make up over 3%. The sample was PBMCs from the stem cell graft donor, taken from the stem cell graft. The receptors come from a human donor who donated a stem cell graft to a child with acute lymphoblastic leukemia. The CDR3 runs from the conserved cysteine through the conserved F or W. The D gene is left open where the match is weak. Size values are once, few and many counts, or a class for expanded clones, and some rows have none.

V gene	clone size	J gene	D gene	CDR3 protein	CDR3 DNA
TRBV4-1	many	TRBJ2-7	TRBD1	CASSQGQGASYEQYF	TGCGCCAGCAGCCAAGGACAGGGGGCCTCCTACGAGCAGTACTTC
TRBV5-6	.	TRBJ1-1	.	CASSLPRVGMNTEAFF	TGTGCCAGCAGCTTGCCGAGGGTGGGAATGAACACTGAAGCTTTCTTT
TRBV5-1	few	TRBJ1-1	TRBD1	CASSLAGGQGWTEAFF	TGCGCCAGCAGCTTGGCCGGGGGACAGGGATGGACTGAAGCTTTCTTT
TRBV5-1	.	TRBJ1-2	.	CASSLDSFYGYTF	TGCGCCAGCAGCTTGGACAGTTTCTATGGCTACACCTTC
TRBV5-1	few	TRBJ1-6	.	CASSSGFSGNSPLHF	TGCGCCAGCAGCTCGGGATTCTCGGGTAATTCACCCCTCCACTTT
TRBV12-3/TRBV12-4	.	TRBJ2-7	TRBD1	CASSRDSDEQYF	TGTGCCAGCAGCCGGGACAGTGATGAGCAGTACTTC
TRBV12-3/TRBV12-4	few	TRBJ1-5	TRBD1	CASNIQGSGQPQHF	TGTGCCAGCAATATACAGGGGTCGGGGCAGCCCCAGCATTTT
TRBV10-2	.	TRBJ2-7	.	CASDQIGSTTKQYF	TGCGCCAGCGACCAGATAGGATCCACTACGAAGCAGTACTTC
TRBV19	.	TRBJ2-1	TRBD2	CASSIWGLAGKNEQFF	TGTGCCAGTAGTATATGGGGGCTAGCGGGAAAGAATGAGCAGTTCTTC
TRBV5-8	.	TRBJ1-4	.	CASSLLGARTNEKLFF	TGTGCCAGCAGCTTGTTGGGGGCGCGGACTAATGAAAAACTGTTTTTT
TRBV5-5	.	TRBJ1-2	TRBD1	CASSLGRGAGNYGYTF	TGTGCCAGCAGCCTTGGCAGGGGGGCGGGGAACTATGGCTACACCTTC